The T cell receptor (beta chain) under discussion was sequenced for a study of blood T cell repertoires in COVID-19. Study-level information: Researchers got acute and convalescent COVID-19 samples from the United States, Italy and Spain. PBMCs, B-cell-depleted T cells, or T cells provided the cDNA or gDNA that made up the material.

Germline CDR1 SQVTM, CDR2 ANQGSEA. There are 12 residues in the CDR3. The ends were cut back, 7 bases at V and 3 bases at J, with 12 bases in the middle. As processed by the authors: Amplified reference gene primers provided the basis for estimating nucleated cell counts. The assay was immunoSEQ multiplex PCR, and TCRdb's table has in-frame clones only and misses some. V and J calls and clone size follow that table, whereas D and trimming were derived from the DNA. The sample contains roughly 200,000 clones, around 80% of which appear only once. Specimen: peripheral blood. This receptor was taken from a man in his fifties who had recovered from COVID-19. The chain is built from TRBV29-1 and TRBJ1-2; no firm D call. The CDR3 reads CSASDGDYGYTF. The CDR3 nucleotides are TGCAGCGCCAGTGACGGAGACTATGGCTACACCTTC.